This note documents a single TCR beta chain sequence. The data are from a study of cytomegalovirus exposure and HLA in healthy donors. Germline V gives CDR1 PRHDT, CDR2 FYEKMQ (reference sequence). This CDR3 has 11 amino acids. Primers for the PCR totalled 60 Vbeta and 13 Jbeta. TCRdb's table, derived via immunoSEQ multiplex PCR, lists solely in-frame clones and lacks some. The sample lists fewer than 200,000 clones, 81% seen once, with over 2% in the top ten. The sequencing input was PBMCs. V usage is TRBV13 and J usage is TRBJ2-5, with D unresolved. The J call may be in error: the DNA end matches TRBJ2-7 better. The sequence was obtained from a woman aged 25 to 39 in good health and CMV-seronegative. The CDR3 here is CASSLSHEQYF. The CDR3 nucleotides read TGTGCCAGCAGCTTATCTCACGAGCAGTACTTC.